This T cell receptor beta chain was recorded in a study of regulatory T cells in long-lasting Graves disease (dated by TCRdb to the early 2020s). Describing the broader study: In the newly diagnosed Graves' disease group, patients had been taking antithyroid drugs for less than 3 months. Patients with persistent Graves' disease were compared with patients with newly diagnosed Graves' disease using TCR sequencing and RNA sequencing of peripheral blood. The study was registered as a clinical trial and conducted in China. A total of some 35 samples underwent TCR sequencing, from about 13 patients with persistent Graves' disease and 20 or so patients with newly diagnosed Graves' disease. What the work shows at the level of the full study, not this receptor alone: Because the primary lesion, thyroid tissue, could not be accessed, the study looked at peripheral blood alone. Sequencing and analysis were limited to the TCR beta chain. TRBV28, TRBJ1-2 and TRBJ2-5 were preferentially used in persistent disease, while TRBV20-1 and TRBJ2-1 were favored in newly diagnosed disease. The authors noted that the small sample size was a limitation that may lower accuracy. Compared with newly diagnosed patients, patients with persistent Graves' disease had lower TCR Shannon entropy and fewer highly expanded clones, which suggests clonal expansion. More public clonotypes were shared among persistent patients (roughly 3,000) than among newly diagnosed patients (966).

The CDR3, from cysteine to phenylalanine, totals 14 residues. Only the CDR3 region is kept as DNA, spanning 42 bases read in frame from base 1. CDR1 and CDR2 are read off the germline V gene (reference sequence) as MNHEY and SMNVEV. V and J lose 5 bases and 9 bases, and a span of 17 bases separates them. This clonotype was seen at least ten times. Its antigen remains unidentified. No quality values exist for individual bases; no much larger clone is one base distant. The time point label of this sample denotes: newly diagnosed GD, antithyroid drugs for less than 3 months. For both TCR sequencing and RNA sequencing, RNA was extracted from PBMCs using TRIzol. Graves' disease was diagnosed according to American Thyroid Association guidelines. Patients were recruited from an endocrinology department in Xi'an, China. Each patient gave about 10 milliliters of peripheral blood, collected in an EDTA anticoagulant tube. Ficoll Paque Plus density gradient separation was used to isolate PBMCs, and no further T cell sorting was done. RNA quality was checked with an Agilent 2100 Bioanalyzer and agarose gel, and concentration with a NanoDrop 2000.

The library relied on multiplex PCR. Sequencing relied on an Illumina HiSeq 4000. CDR3 regions were amplified by Arm-PCR with iRepertoire HTBI primers to construct TCR beta libraries. Before sequencing, the PCR products went through gel purification. The study's processing was this. Gene usage analysis of CDR3 amino acid clonotypes relied on the approximately 60 TRBV and 14 TRBJ segments identified across samples. COPE and FqMerger were used to merge filtered high-quality paired reads into contigs. BLAST was used to align contigs to IMGT TRBV, TRBD and TRBJ reference genes, with CDR3 defined following IMGT. Highly expanded clones were defined as clonotypes with a frequency above 0.1%. Shannon entropy was used to measure repertoire diversity, and the Gini coefficient was used to measure V-J evenness. A clonotype found in more than one individual was treated as public. TCRdb ran its own pipeline on the public reads, namely fastp trimming at Q25 and MiXCR clone calling, and kept in-frame beta chains. Each record represents a unique CDR3 protein, reported with the most common genes and DNA among its rows. The V and J calls and clone size come from TCRdb's table, not from the authors' own analysis. For this sample the table gives under 450,000 distinct CDR3 sequences, of which 15% to 20% were detected only once. The ten largest clones represent about 19% of the sample.

These data were also filed under a second study, of T cells in Graves' hyperthyroidism and ophthalmopathy. From the second report: Graves' hyperthyroidism was defined as stable when no progression to ophthalmopathy occurred over 18 months of follow-up. Hyperthyroidism patients were newly diagnosed, had a disease duration of under 2 months, and were aged 18 to 65 years. Any patient with an uncontrolled infection, another autoimmune disease, pregnancy or lactation was excluded. Diagnoses were based on clinical symptoms, serum thyroxine and TRAb, thyroid ultrasound and orbital computed tomography. The TCR CDR3 was subjected to a first round of RT-PCR using the HTBI primer set and the Qiagen OneStep RT-PCR kit. Most expanded thyroid clonotypes (frequency above 0.001) were also found in blood, which suggests that blood repertoires may mirror thyroid immune responses. A 13 V-J signature model separated ophthalmopathy from stable hyperthyroidism, with around 88% sensitivity and 81% to 82% specificity in cross-validation and 80%/75% in testing. In validation, progression to ophthalmopathy was predicted by the model with roughly 69% sensitivity and nearly 75% specificity, a median of around 5.9 months before onset. TCR V-J signatures able to tell the groups apart were searched for in a discovery cohort of 95 to 100 patients, of whom about 40 had Graves' ophthalmopathy and roughly 59 had stable Graves' hyperthyroidism. Prospective prediction of ophthalmopathy was tested in an independent validation cohort consisting of roughly 20 hyperthyroidism patients and over 15 patients who later progressed to ophthalmopathy. The approximately 90 discovery patients were randomly split 7:3 into training and test sets. In addition, the study compared T-cell repertoires in thyroid tissue and in blood from several Graves' hyperthyroidism patients. Following sampling, methimazole starting at 30 mg daily was given to hyperthyroidism patients, and high-dose intravenous methylprednisolone was given to ophthalmopathy patients. The libraries were constructed in a second round of multiplex PCR and then size-selected and purified. Sequencing of the libraries was done on an Illumina HiSeq2000 using paired-end 100 bp reads. Raw data were processed with SOAPnuke, discarding reads with adapters, uncalled bases, mean Phred below 15, or no exact constant-primer or identifier match. COPE v1.2.5 was used to merge the high-quality paired reads, and each unique nucleotide sequence was defined as a clonotype. Clonotypes were aligned to IMGT TRBV, TRBD and TRBJ reference segments using MiTCR v1.1. The analysis included only V-J combinations with a frequency above 0.0001, which together covered more than 99% of the repertoires. The TCS score was defined as the ratio of F50 (clonal expansion) to E x V (chaos), calculated using BLOSUM62-based TCRdist between CDR3 peptides within each V-J. Welch's t-statistics and random forest reduced roughly 540 V-J features to 10 to 15, which were used in a naive Bayes classifier (R e1071). No statistical method was used to fix the sample size in advance, and group allocation was not hidden from the investigators. The paper describes TCR Vbeta CDR3 sequencing of 120 to 150 peripheral blood samples, made up of 43 ophthalmopathy patients, roughly 75 hyperthyroidism patients and approximately 17 progressor patients.

The specimen was peripheral blood mononuclear cells (PBMCs), collected at new diagnosis, from a patient treated with antithyroid drugs. The chain couples TRBV27 to TRBJ2-1; the D region possibly corresponds to TRBD1 (6 bases align). The sequence derives from a woman younger than 35 with Graves disease. Donor details come from another sample of the same person, matched by shared clones. The CDR3 here reads CASSLGQLGGEQFF. In nucleotide form, the sequence is TGTGCCAGCAGTCTCGGACAGCTAGGGGGTGAGCAGTTCTTC.